This TCR beta chain was observed in a study of neurological immune-mediated disorders. Study outcomes and limitations: Across subjects, expanded clones had no CDR3 amino acid sequences in common, pointing to private repertoires in all groups.

This clonotype was seen at least ten times. Its specificity is not known. TCRdb re-analysed the 5' RACE reads in MiXCR, keeping a single row per CDR3 protein. Here the sample spans 69,000 or so distinct CDR3 sequences, 4.8% being singletons. The CDR3 spans 15 residues. V was cut by 2 bases and J by 4 bases, with 13 bases left in between. CDR1 is SGHTA and CDR2 is FQGNSA in the germline V gene. This TCR came from a woman in her seventies with multiple sclerosis. The chain couples TRBV7-2 to TRBJ2-3; the D gene is possibly TRBD2 (6 bases). Sequencing was performed on PBMCs. In DNA, the CDR3 is TGTGCCAGCAGCTTAAAGCTTTGGGGGGCAGATACGCAGTATTTT. Residues: CASSLKLWGADTQYF.